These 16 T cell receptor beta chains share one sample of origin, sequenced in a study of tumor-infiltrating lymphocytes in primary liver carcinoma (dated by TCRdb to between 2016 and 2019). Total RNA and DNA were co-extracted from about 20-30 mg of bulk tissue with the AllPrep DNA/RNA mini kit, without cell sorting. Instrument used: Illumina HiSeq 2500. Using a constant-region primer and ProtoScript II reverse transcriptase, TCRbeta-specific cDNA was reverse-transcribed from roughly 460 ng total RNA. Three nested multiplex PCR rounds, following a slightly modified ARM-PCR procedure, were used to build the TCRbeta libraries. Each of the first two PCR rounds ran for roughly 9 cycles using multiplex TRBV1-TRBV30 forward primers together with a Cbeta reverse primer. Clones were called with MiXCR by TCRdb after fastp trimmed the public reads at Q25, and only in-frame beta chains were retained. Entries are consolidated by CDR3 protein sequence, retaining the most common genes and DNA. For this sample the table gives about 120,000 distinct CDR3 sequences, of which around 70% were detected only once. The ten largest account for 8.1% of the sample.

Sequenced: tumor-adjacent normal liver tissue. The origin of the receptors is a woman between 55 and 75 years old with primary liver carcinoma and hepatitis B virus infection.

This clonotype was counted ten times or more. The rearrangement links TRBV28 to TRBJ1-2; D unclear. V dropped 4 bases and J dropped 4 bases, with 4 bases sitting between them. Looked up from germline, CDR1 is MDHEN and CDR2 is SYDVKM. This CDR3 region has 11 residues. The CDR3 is CASSSSYGYTF. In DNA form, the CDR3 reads TGTGCCAGCAGTTCCAGCTATGGCTACACCTTC.

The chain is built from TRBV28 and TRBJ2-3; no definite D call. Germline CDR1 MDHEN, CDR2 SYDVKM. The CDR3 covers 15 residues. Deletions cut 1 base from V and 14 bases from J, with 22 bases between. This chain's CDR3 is CASSLLHPTGNIGYF. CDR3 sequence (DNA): TGTGCCAGCAGTTTATTGCATCCGACTGGTAATATAGGGTATTTT. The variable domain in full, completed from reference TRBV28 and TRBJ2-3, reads DVKVTQSSRYLVKRTGEKVFLECVQDMDHENMFWYRQDPGLGLRLIYFSYDVKMKEKGDIPEGYSVSREKKERFSLILESASTNQTSMYLCASSLLHPTGNIGYFGPGTRLTVL.

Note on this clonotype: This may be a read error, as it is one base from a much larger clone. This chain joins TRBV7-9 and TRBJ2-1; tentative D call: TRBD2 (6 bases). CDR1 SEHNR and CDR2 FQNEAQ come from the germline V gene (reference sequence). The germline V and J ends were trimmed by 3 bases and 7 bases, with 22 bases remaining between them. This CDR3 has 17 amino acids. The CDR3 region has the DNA TGTGCCAGCAGCTTCGAGACGGGGCTCGGGACTCAGAATGAGCAGTTCTTC. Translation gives CASSFETGLGTQNEQFF.

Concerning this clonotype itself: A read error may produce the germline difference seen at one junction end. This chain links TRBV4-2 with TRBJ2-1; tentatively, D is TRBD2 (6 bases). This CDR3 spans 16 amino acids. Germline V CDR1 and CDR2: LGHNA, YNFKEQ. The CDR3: CVSSQNVEGAYNEQFF. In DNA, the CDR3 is TGTGTCAGCAGCCAAAATGTGGAGGGAGCCTACAATGAGCAGTTCTTC.

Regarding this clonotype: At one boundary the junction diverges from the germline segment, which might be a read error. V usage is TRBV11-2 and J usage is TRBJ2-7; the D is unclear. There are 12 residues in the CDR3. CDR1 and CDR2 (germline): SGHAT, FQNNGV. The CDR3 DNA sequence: TGTGCCCGTAGCTTAGGCGGCTACGAGCAATACTTC. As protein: CARSLGGYEQYF.

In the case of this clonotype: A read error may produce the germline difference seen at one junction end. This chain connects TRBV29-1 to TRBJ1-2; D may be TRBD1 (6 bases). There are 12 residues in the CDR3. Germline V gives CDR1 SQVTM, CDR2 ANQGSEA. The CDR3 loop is CSDAQGHYDYTF. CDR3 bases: TGCAGCGACGCCCAGGGACATTATGACTACACCTTC.

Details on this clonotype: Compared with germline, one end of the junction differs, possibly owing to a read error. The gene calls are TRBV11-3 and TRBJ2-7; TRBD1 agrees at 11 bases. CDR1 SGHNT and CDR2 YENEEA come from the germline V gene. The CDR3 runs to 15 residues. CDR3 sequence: CVSNPGTGGNYEQYF. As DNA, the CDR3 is TGTGTCAGCAACCCCGGGACAGGGGGAAACTACGAGCAGTACTTC.

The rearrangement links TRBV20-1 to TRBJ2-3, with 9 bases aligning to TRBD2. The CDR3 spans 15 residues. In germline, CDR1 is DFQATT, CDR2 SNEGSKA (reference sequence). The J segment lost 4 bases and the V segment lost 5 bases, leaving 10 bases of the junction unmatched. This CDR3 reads CSAVASGKGSDTQYF. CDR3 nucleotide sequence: TGCAGTGCTGTTGCTAGCGGGAAAGGGTCAGATACGCAGTATTTT.

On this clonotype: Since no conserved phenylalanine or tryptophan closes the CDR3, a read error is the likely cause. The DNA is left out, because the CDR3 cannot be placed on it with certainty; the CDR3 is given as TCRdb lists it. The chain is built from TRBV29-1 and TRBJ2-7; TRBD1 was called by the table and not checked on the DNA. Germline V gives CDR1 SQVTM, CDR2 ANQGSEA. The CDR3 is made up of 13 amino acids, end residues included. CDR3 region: CSVDDGTGARQHY.

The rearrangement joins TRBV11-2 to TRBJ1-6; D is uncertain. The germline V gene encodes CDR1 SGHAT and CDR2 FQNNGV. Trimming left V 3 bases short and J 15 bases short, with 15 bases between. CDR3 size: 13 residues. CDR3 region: CASSFVMNLLLHF. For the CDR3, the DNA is TGTGCCAGCAGCTTTGTAATGAACTTACTCCTCCACTTT.

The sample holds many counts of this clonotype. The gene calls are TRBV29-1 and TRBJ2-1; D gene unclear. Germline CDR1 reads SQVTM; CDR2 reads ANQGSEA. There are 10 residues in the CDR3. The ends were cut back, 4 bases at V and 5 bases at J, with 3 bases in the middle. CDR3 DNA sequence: TGCAGCGTTGGAAACAATGAGCAGTTCTTC. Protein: CSVGNNEQFF.

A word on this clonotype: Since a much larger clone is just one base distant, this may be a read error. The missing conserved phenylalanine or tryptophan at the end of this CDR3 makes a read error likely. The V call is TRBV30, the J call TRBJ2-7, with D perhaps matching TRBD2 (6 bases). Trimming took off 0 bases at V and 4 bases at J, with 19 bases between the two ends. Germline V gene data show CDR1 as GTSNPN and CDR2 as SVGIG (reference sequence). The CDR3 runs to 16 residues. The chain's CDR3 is CAWSVRRAITGYEQYL. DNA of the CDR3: TGTGCCTGGAGTGTAAGGAGGGCCATAACGGGGTACGAGCAGTACTTA.

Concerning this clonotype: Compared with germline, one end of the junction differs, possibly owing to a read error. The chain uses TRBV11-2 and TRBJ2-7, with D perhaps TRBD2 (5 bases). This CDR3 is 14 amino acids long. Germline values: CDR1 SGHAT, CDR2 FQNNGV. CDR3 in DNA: TGTGCTAGCAGCCGGGGTGGACCTTCCTACGAGCAGTACTTC. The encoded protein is CASSRGGPSYEQYF.

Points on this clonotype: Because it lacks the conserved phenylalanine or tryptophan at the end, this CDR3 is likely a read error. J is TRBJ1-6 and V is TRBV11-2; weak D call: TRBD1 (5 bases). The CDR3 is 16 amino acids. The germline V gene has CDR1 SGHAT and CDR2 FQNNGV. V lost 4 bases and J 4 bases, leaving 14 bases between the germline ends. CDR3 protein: CASSSTRTWYNSPLHP. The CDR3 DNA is TGTGCCAGCAGCTCAACACGGACATGGTATAATTCACCCCTCCACCCT.

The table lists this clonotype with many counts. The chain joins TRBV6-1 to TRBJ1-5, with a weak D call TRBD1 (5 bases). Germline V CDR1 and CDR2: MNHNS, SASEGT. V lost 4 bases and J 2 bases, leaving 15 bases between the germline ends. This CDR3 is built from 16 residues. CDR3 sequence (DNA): TGTGCCAGCAGTGCCAAGGGGAAATATGGCAATCAGCCCCAGCATTTT. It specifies CASSAKGKYGNQPQHF.

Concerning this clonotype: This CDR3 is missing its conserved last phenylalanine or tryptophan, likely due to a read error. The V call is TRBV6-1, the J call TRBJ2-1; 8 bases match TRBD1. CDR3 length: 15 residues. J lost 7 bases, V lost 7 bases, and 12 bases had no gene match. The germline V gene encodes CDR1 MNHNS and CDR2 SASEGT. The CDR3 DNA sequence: TGTGCCAGCAACCTGGACAGGGCATGTGCGAATGAGCAGTTCCTC. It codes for CASNLDRACANEQFL.